A single sample is the source of the 25 T cell receptor beta chains below, sequenced in a study of tumor and adjacent non-tumor tissue in lung cancer. No cell sorting was done before RNA was extracted from the tissue. TCRbeta libraries were built with three rounds of nested PCR, modified from ARM-PCR. Each CDR3 protein is one row after TCRdb ran MiXCR on the multiplex PCR reads. Found here are around 210,000 distinct CDR3 sequences, 71% of them singletons; the top ten hold 20% to 25%. Input material: lung tumor tissue. All receptors derive from a man in his 60s with non-small cell lung cancer.

Remarks on this clonotype: Since a much larger clone is just one base distant, this may be a read error. The chain carries TRBV6-6 and TRBJ2-1; no definite D call. The germline gives CDR1 MNHNY, CDR2 SVGAGI (reference sequence). CDR3 length equals 15 residues. The ends were cut back, 6 bases at V and 1 base at J, with 13 bases in the middle. CDR3 sequence (DNA): TGTGCCAGCAGGGCGGCGCAGAAGTCCTACAATGAGCAGTTCTTC. Translating gives CASRAAQKSYNEQFF.

Concerning this clonotype: At one of its ends the junction is not consistent with the germline gene, which may arise from a read error. The V gene is TRBV5-1, the J gene TRBJ1-1, with D uncertain. Per germline, CDR1 SGHRS and CDR2 YFSETQ. This CDR3 spans 14 amino acids. CDR3 sequence (DNA): TGCACCAGCAGCCGGACCCACCCGAACACTGAAACTTTCTTT. Translating it yields CTSSRTHPNTETFF.

Concerning this clonotype itself: A much more abundant neighbour one base away suggests this may be a read error. The V call is TRBV6-1, the J call TRBJ2-7, with 9 bases lining up with TRBD1. Germline-derived CDR1 and CDR2 are MNHNS and SASEGT. The CDR3 has 14 residues. CDR3 DNA sequence: TGTGCCAGCGATCCCGGGACAGGGTCCTACGGGCAGTACTTC. Translated, it gives CASDPGTGSYGQYF.

This clonotype was seen only a few times. V is TRBV6-5 and J is TRBJ1-2; 9 positions match TRBD1. This CDR3 is 14 amino acids long. J gave up 4 bases and V 6 bases, and 6 bases lay outside the gene matches. Per the germline V gene, CDR1 is MNHEY and CDR2 is SVGAGI. The CDR3 DNA sequence: TGTGCCAGCAGACGACAGGGGGGGGCCTATGGCTACACCTTC. It encodes CASRRQGGAYGYTF.

The chain combines TRBV20-1 with TRBJ1-1; tentatively, D is TRBD1 (6 bases). CDR3 length: 14 amino acids. V dropped 4 bases and J dropped 4 bases, with 16 bases sitting between them. Germline V gene sequence: CDR1 DFQATT, CDR2 SNEGSKA (reference sequence). The CDR3 coding sequence is TGCAGTGCTATAGCGGGGGCTACGGCCACTGAAGCTTTCTTT. As protein: CSAIAGATATEAFF.

This clonotype was counted many times. The J gene is TRBJ2-1, the V gene TRBV11-2, with 7 nucleotides matching TRBD1. CDR1 and CDR2 from the germline V gene are SGHAT and FQNNGV. CDR3 length: 19 residues. J gave up 3 bases and V 0 bases, and 14 bases lay outside the gene matches. Here the CDR3 reads CASSLDQHTGAGCYNEQFF. CDR3 sequence (DNA): TGTGCCAGCAGCTTAGATCAACATACAGGGGCCGGTTGCTACAATGAGCAGTTCTTC.

Concerning this clonotype itself: The conserved phenylalanine or tryptophan normally closing the CDR3 is absent here, so this likely arose from a read error. The rearrangement links TRBV4-3 to TRBJ2-2; 8 nucleotides align to TRBD2. This CDR3 contains 16 residues. Germline V lookup: CDR1 LGHNA, CDR2 YSLEER. The CDR3 DNA is TGCGCCAGCTCGCCGGGGGGGGGACTACCAACCGGTGAGCTGTTTATT. It specifies CASSPGGGLPTGELFI.

The gene calls are TRBV6-2 or TRBV6-3 and TRBJ2-5; 9 bases line up with TRBD1. The CDR3 extends over 14 amino acids. In germline, CDR1 is MNHEY, CDR2 SVGEGT. V lost 6 bases to trimming and J lost 6 bases; unmatched junction nucleotides: 8. This chain's CDR3 is CASRQGANSKTQYF. The CDR3 coding sequence is TGTGCCAGCAGACAGGGGGCGAATTCAAAGACCCAGTACTTC.

This clonotype has more than one count but fewer than ten. The gene calls are TRBV7-8 and TRBJ1-4; D perhaps matches TRBD1 (6 bases). The CDR3 sequence is 13 residues long. The V end lost 6 bases, the J end lost 12 bases, and 17 bases lay between the germline ends. Germline lookup yields CDR1 SGHVS and CDR2 FQNEAQ. The CDR3 sequence: CASSGGGREELFF. In DNA form, the CDR3 reads TGTGCCAGCAGTGGCGGGGGGCGGGAAGAACTGTTTTTT.

The chain carries TRBV6-5 and TRBJ1-6; 8 nucleotides line up with TRBD1. V gave up 6 bases and J gave up 11 bases; unmatched junction bases: 18. Germline V lookup: CDR1 MNHEY, CDR2 SVGAGI. This CDR3 spans 17 amino acids. The CDR3 region has the DNA TGTGCCAGCAGCCCCGGGACAGGTGTCTGGGGGGTTACACCCCTCCACTTT. Amino acids: CASSPGTGVWGVTPLHF.

This clonotype was seen a few times. At one of its ends the junction is not consistent with the germline gene, which may arise from a read error. This chain connects TRBV4-2 to TRBJ2-3; maybe TRBD1 (6 bases). Germline CDR1 reads LGHNA; CDR2 reads YNFKEQ. The CDR3 has 11 amino acids. CDR3 region: CASSRTDAQYF. The CDR3 region has the DNA TGTGCCAGCAGCCGGACAGATGCGCAGTATTTT.

On this clonotype itself: A much bigger clone sits one base away, suggesting this may be a read error. The chain combines TRBV29-1 with TRBJ1-1; perhaps TRBD1 as D (5 bases). The CDR3 is 13 residues long. Germline V gene sequence: CDR1 SQVTM, CDR2 ANQGSEA. V was clipped by 2 bases and J by 2 bases, with 9 bases between them. DNA for the CDR3: TGCAGCGTTGAACAGGGCCCCAACACTGAAGCTTTCTTT. It encodes CSVEQGPNTEAFF. Filled out from reference TRBV29-1 and TRBJ1-1, the complete variable domain reads SAVISQKPSRDICQRGTSLTIQCQVDSQVTMMFWYRQQPGQSLTLIATANQGSEATYESGFVIDKFPISRPNLTFSTLTVSNMSPEDSSIYLCSVEQGPNTEAFFGQGTRLTVV.

This clonotype turned up a few times. This chain links TRBV29-1 with TRBJ2-2; TRBD1 or TRBD2 may be the D gene (5 bases each). The germline V and J ends were trimmed by 4 bases and 1 base, with 7 bases remaining between them. The V gene's germline CDR1 is SQVTM and CDR2 ANQGSEA. The CDR3 is 13 amino acids. CDR3 in DNA: TGCAGCGTTGGGGGGATGAACACCGGGGAGCTGTTTTTT. It translates to CSVGGMNTGELFF.

With respect to this clonotype: This likely comes from a read error, as the CDR3 has no conserved phenylalanine or tryptophan at its end. The rearrangement uses TRBV11-2 and TRBJ2-1; D perhaps matches TRBD2 (5 bases). V was clipped by 1 base and J by 8 bases, with 15 bases between them. This CDR3 has 15 amino acids. The germline V gene encodes CDR1 SGHAT and CDR2 FQNNGV. CDR3 DNA: TGTGCCAGCAGCTTAGGTTTAGCGTTCAAGGATGAGCAGTTCTTA. Translation: CASSLGLAFKDEQFL.

This clonotype was counted only a few times. This sequence may be a read error, since a much larger clone differs from it by one base. The chain uses TRBV20-1 and TRBJ2-3; 8 bases line up with TRBD2. The CDR3 has 15 amino acids. Germline CDR1 and CDR2: DFQATT and SNEGSKA (reference sequence). With 7 bases clipped from V and 4 bases from J, the junction kept 13 bases outside the gene matches. CDR3 protein: CSDVLSGGGADTQYF. DNA for the CDR3: TGCAGTGATGTCTTATCGGGAGGGGGTGCAGATACGCAGTATTTT.

This clonotype has only a few counts. The chain employs TRBV11-2 and TRBJ2-5; TRBD2 is a possible D gene (5 bases). With 0 bases removed from V and 7 bases from J, the gap between germline ends came to 15 bases. Germline V gives CDR1 SGHAT, CDR2 FQNNGV. This CDR3 spans 15 amino acids. CDR3 coding DNA: TGTGCCAGCAGCTTAGATGCCGGGATCTTAGGGACCCAGTACTTC. The encoded protein is CASSLDAGILGTQYF.

To note about this clonotype: With a much larger clone just one base away, this may be a read error. The CDR3 reads CAISPWGRGQETQYF. The DNA for the CDR3 is TGTGCCATCAGCCCCTGGGGGCGGGGACAAGAGACCCAGTACTTC. The chain employs TRBV12-3 or TRBV12-4 and TRBJ2-5; D possibly matches TRBD1 or TRBD2 (6 bases each). The CDR3 extends over 15 amino acids. V gave up 10 bases and J gave up 2 bases, with 20 bases separating them.

On this clonotype itself: The conserved phenylalanine or tryptophan is not found at the CDR3 terminus, so this likely reflects a read error. No DNA is shown, since the ends of the CDR3 on it are uncertain; the CDR3 is the one TCRdb lists. The V and J genes are TRBV11-1 and TRBJ2-1. The CDR3 sequence runs 11 residues, both termini included. Germline V gives CDR1 SGHAT, CDR2 FQDESV (reference sequence). The CDR3 sequence is CASSLYAEQLS.

In regard to this clonotype: This likely comes from a read error, as the CDR3 has no conserved phenylalanine or tryptophan at its end. The chain carries TRBV12-3 or TRBV12-4 and TRBJ1-5; TRBD1 aligns across 11 bases. The J call may be in error: the DNA end matches TRBJ2-3 better. The CDR3 runs to 15 residues. CDR3 region: CASKGTGGDNQPQYL. The CDR3 DNA reads TGCGCCAGCAAAGGGACAGGGGGTGATAATCAGCCCCAGTATCTT.

This clonotype was observed many times. The chain has TRBV11-1 and TRBJ2-1; D is undetermined. The CDR3 sequence is 12 residues long. V lost 5 bases and J 8 bases, leaving 10 bases between the germline ends. Germline loops: CDR1 SGHAT, CDR2 FQDESV (reference sequence). The DNA for the CDR3 is TGTGCCAGCAGCCTAAACCGTTATGAGCAGTTCTTC. It codes for CASSLNRYEQFF.

J is TRBJ2-2 and V is TRBV12-3 or TRBV12-4; perhaps TRBD2 as D (5 bases). The CDR3 loop spans 15 amino acids. V lost 5 bases, J lost 0 bases, and 10 bases lay in between. In DNA, the CDR3 is TGTGCCAGCAGTGTCCTAGCTGCGAACACCGGGGAGCTGTTTTTT. Its protein is CASSVLAANTGELFF.

In regard to this clonotype: An end of the junction differs from the germline gene, which may be a read error. V and J are TRBV20-1 and TRBJ2-5; D is possibly TRBD2 (5 bases). The CDR3 runs 16 residues. CDR1 and CDR2 (germline): DFQATT, SNEGSKA (reference sequence). Written as DNA, the CDR3 is TGCAGTGCTAGAGATTGGGCGGGCCGAGCCCAAGAGACTCAGTACTTC. Translated: CSARDWAGRAQETQYF.

On this clonotype: The CDR3 does not end in the conserved phenylalanine or tryptophan, so this is likely a read error. J is TRBJ1-5 and V is TRBV6-5, with a possible D match to TRBD1 (6 bases). Germline CDR1 MNHEY, CDR2 SVGAGI. V shed 8 bases and J shed 2 bases, with 13 bases lying between them. This CDR3 spans 14 amino acids. CDR3 DNA: TGTGCCAGCGGAAGACAGGCCGGCAATCAGCCCCAGCATTCT. Translating gives CASGRQAGNQPQHS.

As concerns this clonotype: At one boundary the junction diverges from the germline segment, which might be a read error. This chain connects TRBV28 to TRBJ2-4; D remains unclear. The CDR3 covers 12 residues. The germline CDR1 and CDR2 sequences are MDHEN and SYDVKM. The chain's CDR3 is CAGSLRLNIQYF. The CDR3 DNA reads as TGTGCCGGCAGCCTACGACTGAACATTCAGTACTTC.

This clonotype was seen only a few times. Compared with germline, one end of the junction differs, possibly owing to a read error. J is TRBJ2-1 and V is TRBV20-1, with 7 bases matching TRBD2. This CDR3 is 14 amino acids long. From germline, CDR1 is DFQATT and CDR2 SNEGSKA (reference sequence). For the CDR3, the DNA is TGCAGTGCTAGCGGGAGTGGGGACTACATTGAGCAGTTCTTC. Translating gives CSASGSGDYIEQFF.